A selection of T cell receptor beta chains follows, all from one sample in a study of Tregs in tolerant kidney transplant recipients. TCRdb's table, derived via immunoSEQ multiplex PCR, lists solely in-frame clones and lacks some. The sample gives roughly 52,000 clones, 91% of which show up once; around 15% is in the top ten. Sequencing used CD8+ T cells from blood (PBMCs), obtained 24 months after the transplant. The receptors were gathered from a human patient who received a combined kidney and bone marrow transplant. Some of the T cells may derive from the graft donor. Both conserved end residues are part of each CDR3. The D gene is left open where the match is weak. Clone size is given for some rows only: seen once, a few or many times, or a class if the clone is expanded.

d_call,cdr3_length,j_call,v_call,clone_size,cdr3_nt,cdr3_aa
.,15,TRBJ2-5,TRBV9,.,TGTGCCAGCAGCACCGGACAGTTCAGTGGGGAGACCCAGTACTTC,CASSTGQFSGETQYF
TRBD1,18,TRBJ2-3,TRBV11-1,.,TGTGCCAGCAGCCTGATAAGGGGGCGAGGGTCCTTCACAGATACGCAGTATTTT,CASSLIRGRGSFTDTQYF
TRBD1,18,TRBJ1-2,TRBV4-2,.,TGTGCCAGCAGCCAAGTTGAAACGGCAGGGGGGCAGGTCTATGGCTACACCTTC,CASSQVETAGGQVYGYTF
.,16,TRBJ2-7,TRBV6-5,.,TGTGCCAGCAGTTACTCAGGGGACTCTAGCTCCTACGAGCAGTACTTC,CASSYSGDSSSYEQYF
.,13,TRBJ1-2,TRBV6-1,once,TGTGCCAGCAGTGAATCTTCGGGATATGGCTACACCTTC,CASSESSGYGYTF
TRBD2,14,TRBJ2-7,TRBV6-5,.,TGTGCCAGCAGTTCCCGGGGGGGCCCCTACGAGCAGTACTTC,CASSSRGGPYEQYF
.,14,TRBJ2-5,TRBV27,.,TGTGCCAGCACTTCAACCGGGGGTGCGGAGACCCAGTACTTC,CASTSTGGAETQYF
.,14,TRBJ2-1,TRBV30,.,TGTGCCTCCCCATCCGGGGGGCCGGGGAATGAGCAGTTCTTC,CASPSGGPGNEQFF
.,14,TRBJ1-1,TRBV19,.,TGTGCCAGTAGTGGGGCCGCGATGAACACTGAAGCTTTCTTT,CASSGAAMNTEAFF
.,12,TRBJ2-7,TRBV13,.,TGTGCCAGCAGCTTGAGAAGGCGGGAGCAGTACTTC,CASSLRRREQYF
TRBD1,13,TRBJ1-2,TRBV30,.,TGTGCCTGGAGTGTACACAGGGGGGATGGCTACACCTTC,CAWSVHRGDGYTF
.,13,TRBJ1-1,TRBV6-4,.,TGTGCCAGCAGTGAAGGGGTGAGCACTGAAGCTTTCTTT,CASSEGVSTEAFF
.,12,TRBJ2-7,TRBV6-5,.,TGTGCCAGCACCTCACGGGGCTACGAGCAGTACTTC,CASTSRGYEQYF
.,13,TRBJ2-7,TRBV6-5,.,TGTGCCAGCAGTCATACAACTAGCTACGAGCAGTACTTC,CASSHTTSYEQYF
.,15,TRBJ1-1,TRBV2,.,TGTGCCAGCAGTGGAGGTCTGGGCAGGGATGCTGAAGCTTTCTTT,CASSGGLGRDAEAFF
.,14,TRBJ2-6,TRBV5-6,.,TGTGCCAGCAGCTTAGGGGCCGGGGCCAACGTCCTGACTTTC,CASSLGAGANVLTF
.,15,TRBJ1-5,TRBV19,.,TGTGCCAGTACCTCAGTTTCCCTTGGCAATCAGCCCCAGCATTTT,CASTSVSLGNQPQHF
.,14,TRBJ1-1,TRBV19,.,TGTACCAGTAGTATAGATTGGGGCTATTCTGAAGCTTTCTTT,CTSSIDWGYSEAFF
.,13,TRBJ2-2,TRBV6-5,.,TGTGCCAGCAGTCCCCGGGACATTTCTGAGCTGTTTTTT,CASSPRDISELFF
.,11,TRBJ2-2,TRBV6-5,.,TGTGCCAGCAGTTTCAGGGGGGAGCTGTTTTTT,CASSFRGELFF
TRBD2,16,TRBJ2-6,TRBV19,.,TGTGCCAGTCTTAGCGGGGTCGTCTCTGGGGCCAACGTCCTGACTTTC,CASLSGVVSGANVLTF
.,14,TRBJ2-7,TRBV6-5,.,TGTGCCAGCAGTTACGCCGGAGCCTCCTACGAGCAGTACTTC,CASSYAGASYEQYF
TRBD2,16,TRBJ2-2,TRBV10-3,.,TGTGCCATCCGGAGACTAGCGGGAGTAAACACCGGGGAGCTGTTTTTT,CAIRRLAGVNTGELFF